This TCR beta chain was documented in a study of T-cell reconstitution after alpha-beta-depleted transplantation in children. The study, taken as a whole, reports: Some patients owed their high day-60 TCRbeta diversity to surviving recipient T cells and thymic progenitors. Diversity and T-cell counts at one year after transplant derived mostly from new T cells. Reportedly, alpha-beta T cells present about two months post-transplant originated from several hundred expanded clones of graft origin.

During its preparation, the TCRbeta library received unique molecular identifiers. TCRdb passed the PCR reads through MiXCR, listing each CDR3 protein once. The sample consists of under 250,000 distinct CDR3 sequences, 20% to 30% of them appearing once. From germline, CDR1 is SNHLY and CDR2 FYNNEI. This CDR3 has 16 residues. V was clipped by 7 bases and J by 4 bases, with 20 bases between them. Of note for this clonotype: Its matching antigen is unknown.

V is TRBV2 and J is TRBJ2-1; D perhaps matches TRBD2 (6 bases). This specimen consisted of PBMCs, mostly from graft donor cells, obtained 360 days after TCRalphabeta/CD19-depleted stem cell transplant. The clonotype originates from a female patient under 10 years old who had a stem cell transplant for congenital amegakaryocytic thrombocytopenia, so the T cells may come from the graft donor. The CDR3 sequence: CASIDVAGRSYNEQFF. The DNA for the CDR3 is TGTGCCAGCATTGATGTTGCCGGGAGATCATACAATGAGCAGTTCTTC. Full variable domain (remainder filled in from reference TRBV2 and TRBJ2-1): EPEVTQTPSHQVTQMGQEVILRCVPISNHLYFYWYRQILGQKVEFLVSFYNNEISEKSEIFDDQFSVERPDGSNFTLKIRSTKLEDSAMYFCASIDVAGRSYNEQFFGPGTRLTVL.